This T cell receptor beta chain was recorded in a study of blood T cell repertoires in COVID-19. Study as a whole: Specimens from acute and convalescent COVID-19 originated in the United States, Italy and Spain. PBMCs, B-cell-depleted T cells, or T cells were the source of the cDNA or gDNA that made up the material.

In the original analysis: Scientists estimated how many nucleated cells there were by amplifying reference gene primers. Only in-frame clones appear in the TCRdb table, and some are missing; sequencing was by immunoSEQ multiplex PCR. V and J calls plus clone size are reproduced from that table; the DNA served to infer D and trimming. In the table there are approximately 150,000 clones, over 80% of which are singletons. CDR3 size: 14 residues. Germline lookup yields CDR1 SGHRS and CDR2 YFSETQ. The V end lost 1 base, the J end lost 7 bases, and 15 bases lay between the germline ends. Sequencing was performed on peripheral blood. This chain links TRBV5-1 with TRBJ2-7; TRBD2 might be the D (6 bases). The clonotype comes from a man in his 60s with active or convalescent COVID-19. The CDR3 bases are TGCGCCAGCAGCTTGTCCGGGGGAGCCCGGGAGCAGTACTTC. Amino acid sequence: CASSLSGGAREQYF. The full variable domain, its missing parts supplied by reference TRBV5-1 and TRBJ2-7, is KAGVTQTPRYLIKTRGQQVTLSCSPISGHRSVSWYQQTPGQGLQFLFEYFSETQRNKGNFPGRFSGRQFSNSRSEMNVSTLELGDSALYLCASSLSGGAREQYFGPGTRLTVT.